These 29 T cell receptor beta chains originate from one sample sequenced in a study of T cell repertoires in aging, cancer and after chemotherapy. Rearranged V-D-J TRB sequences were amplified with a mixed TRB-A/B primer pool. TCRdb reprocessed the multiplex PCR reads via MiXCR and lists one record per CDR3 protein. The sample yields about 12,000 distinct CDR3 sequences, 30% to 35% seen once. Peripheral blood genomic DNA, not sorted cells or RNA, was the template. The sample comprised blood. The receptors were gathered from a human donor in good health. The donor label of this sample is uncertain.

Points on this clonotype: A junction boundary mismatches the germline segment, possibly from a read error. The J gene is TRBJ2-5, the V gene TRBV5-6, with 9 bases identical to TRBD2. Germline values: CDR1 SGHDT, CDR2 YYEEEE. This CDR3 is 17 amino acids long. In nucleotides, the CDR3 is TGCGCCAGCAGCTACCTCCGTGGTAGCGGGGGCGGGGAGACCCAGTACTTC. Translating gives CASSYLRGSGGGETQYF.

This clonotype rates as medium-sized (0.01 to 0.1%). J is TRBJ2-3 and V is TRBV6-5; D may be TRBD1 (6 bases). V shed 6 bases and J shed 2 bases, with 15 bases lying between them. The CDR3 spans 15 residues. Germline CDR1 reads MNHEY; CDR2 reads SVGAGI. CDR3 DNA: TGTGCCAGCAGGATAACAGGGTGGGACACAGATACGCAGTATTTT. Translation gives CASRITGWDTDTQYF.

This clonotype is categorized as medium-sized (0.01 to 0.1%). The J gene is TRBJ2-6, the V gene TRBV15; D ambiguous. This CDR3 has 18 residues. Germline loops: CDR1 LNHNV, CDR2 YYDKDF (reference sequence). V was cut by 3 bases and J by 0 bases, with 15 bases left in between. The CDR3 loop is CATSSGILWGSGANVLTF. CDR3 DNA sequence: TGTGCCACCAGCAGTGGGATCTTGTGGGGCTCTGGGGCCAACGTCCTGACTTTC.

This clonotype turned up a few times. The CDR3: CASSAGPNEKLFF. CDR3 nucleotides: TGTGCCAGCAGCGCGGGACCGAATGAAAAACTGTTTTTT. This chain connects TRBV7-6 to TRBJ1-4, with D maybe TRBD1 (5 bases). The V gene lost 5 bases and the J gene lost 5 bases, with 9 bases spanning the gap. The CDR3 spans 13 residues. In germline, CDR1 is SGHVS, CDR2 FNYEAQ.

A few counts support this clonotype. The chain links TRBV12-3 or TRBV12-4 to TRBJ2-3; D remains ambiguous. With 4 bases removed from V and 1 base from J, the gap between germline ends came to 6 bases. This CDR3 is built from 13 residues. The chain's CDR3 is CASSYWGTDTQYF. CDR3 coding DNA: TGTGCCAGCAGTTACTGGGGCACAGATACGCAGTATTTT.

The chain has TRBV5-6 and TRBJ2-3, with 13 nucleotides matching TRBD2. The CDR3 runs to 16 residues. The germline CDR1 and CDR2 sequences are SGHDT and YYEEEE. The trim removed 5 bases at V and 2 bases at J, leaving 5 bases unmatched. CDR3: CASRQGLAGYTDTQYF. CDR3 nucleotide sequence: TGTGCCAGCAGACAGGGACTAGCGGGGTACACAGATACGCAGTATTTT.

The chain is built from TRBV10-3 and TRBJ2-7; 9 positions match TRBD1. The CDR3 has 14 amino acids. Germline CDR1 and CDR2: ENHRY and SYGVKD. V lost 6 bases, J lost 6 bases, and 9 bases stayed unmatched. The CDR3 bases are TGTGCCATCAGGGGGGACAGGGCGGTTGGCGAGCAGTACTTC. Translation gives CAIRGDRAVGEQYF.

In DNA, the CDR3 is TGCAGTGCTAGAATCTTGGGACTAGCGGTAGTGACCCAGTACTTC. Translation: CSARILGLAVVTQYF. This chain connects TRBV20-1 to TRBJ2-5, with TRBD2 identical over 11 bases. CDR1 DFQATT and CDR2 SNEGSKA come from the germline V gene (reference sequence). CDR3 length equals 15 residues. The J segment lost 7 bases and the V segment lost 2 bases, leaving 9 bases of the junction unmatched.

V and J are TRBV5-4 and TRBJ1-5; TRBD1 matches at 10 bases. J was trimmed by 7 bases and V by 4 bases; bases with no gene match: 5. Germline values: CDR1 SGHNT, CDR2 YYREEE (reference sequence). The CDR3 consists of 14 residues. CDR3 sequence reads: CASSPGQGGQPQHF. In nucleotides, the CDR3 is TGTGCCAGCAGCCCTGGACAGGGGGGACAGCCCCAGCATTTT.

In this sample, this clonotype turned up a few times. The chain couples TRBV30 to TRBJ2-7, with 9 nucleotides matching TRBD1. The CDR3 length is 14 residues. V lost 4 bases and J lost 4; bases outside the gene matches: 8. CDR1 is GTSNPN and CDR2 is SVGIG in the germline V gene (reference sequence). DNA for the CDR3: TGTGCCTGGATGGGGGGACAGGGTAGATACGAGCAGTACTTC. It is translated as CAWMGGQGRYEQYF.

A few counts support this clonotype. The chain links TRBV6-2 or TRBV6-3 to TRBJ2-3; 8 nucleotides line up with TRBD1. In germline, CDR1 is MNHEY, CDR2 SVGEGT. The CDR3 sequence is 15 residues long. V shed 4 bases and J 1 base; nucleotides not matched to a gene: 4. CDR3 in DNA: TGTGCCAGCAGTTCGACAGGGGAAGGCACAGATACGCAGTATTTT. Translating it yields CASSSTGEGTDTQYF.

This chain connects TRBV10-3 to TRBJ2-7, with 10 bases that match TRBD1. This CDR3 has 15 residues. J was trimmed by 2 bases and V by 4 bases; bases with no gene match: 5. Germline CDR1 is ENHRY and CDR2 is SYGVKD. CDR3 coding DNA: TGTGCCATCAGTGGTGGGACAGGGGTTGCCTACGAGCAGTACTTC. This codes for CAISGGTGVAYEQYF.

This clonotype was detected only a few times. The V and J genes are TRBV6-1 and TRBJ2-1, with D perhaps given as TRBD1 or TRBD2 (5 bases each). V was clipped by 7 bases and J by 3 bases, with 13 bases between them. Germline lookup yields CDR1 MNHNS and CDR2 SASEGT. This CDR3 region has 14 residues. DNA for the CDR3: TGTGCCAGCACTTCCGGGACGGACTACAATGAGCAGTTCTTC. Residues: CASTSGTDYNEQFF.

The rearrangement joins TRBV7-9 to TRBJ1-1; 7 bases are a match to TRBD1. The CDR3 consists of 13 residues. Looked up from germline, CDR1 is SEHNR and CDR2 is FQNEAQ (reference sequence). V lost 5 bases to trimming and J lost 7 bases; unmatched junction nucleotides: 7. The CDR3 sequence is CASSDIGDSEAFF. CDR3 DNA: TGTGCCAGCAGCGACATTGGGGACAGTGAAGCTTTCTTT.

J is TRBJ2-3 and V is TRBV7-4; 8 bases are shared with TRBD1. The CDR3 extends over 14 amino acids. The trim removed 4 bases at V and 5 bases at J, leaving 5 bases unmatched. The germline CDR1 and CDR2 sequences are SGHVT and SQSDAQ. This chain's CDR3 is CASSSGQGGDTQYF. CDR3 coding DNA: TGTGCCAGCAGCTCCGGACAGGGCGGAGATACGCAGTATTTT. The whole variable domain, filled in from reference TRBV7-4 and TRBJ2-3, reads GAGVSQSPRYKVAKRGRDVALRCDSISGHVTLYWYRQTLGQGSEVLTYSQSDAQRDKSGRPSGRFSAERPERSVSTLKIQRTEQGDSAVYLCASSSGQGGDTQYFGPGTRLTVL.

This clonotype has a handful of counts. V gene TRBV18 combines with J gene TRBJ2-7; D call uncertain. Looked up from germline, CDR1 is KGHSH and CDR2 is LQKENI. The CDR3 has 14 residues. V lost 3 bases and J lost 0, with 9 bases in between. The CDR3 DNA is TGTGCCAGCTCACCGGGAAGGAGCTCCTACGAGCAGTACTTC. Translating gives CASSPGRSSYEQYF.

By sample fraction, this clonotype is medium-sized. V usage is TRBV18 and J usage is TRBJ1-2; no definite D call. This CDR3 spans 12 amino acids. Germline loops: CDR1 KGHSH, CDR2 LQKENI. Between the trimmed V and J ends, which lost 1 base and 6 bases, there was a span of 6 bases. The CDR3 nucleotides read TGTGCCAGCTCACCACGGATAGATGGCTACACCTTC. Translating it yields CASSPRIDGYTF.

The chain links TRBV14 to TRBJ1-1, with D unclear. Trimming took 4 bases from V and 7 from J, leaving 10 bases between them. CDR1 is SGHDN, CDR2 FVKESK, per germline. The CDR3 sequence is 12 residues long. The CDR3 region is CASSLNSIEAFF. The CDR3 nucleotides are TGTGCCAGCAGCCTAAACAGTATTGAAGCTTTCTTT.

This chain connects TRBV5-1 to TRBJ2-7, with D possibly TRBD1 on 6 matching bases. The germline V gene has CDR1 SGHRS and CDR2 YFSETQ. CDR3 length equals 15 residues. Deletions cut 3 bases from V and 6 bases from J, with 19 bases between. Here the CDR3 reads CASSSSWGLYPEQYF. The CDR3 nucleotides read TGCGCCAGCAGCTCGTCGTGGGGGCTTTACCCCGAGCAGTACTTC.

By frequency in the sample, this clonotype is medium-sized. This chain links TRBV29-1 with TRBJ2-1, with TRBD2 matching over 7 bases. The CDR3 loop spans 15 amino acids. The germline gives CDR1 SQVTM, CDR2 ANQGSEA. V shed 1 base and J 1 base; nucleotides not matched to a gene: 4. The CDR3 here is CSVEVGGVSYNEQFF. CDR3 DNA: TGCAGCGTTGAAGTGGGGGGGGTTTCCTACAATGAGCAGTTCTTC.

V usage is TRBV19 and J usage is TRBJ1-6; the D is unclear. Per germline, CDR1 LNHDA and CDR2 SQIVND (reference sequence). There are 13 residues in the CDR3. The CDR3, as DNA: TGTGTTAGTAGTCTCGCGTTTAATTCACCCCTCCACTTT. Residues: CVSSLAFNSPLHF. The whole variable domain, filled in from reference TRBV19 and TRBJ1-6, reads DGGITQSPKYLFRKEGQNVTLSCEQNLNHDAMYWYRQDPGQGLRLIYYSQIVNDFQKGDIAEGYSVSREKKESFPLTVTSAQKNPTAFYLCVSSLAFNSPLHFGNGTRLTVT.

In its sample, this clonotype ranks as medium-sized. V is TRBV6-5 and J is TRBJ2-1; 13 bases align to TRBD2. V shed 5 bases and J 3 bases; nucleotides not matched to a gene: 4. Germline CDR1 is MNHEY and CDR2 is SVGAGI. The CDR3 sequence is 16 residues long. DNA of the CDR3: TGTGCCAGCAGTGCCACTAGCGGGGGGGGCTACAATGAGCAGTTCTTC. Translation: CASSATSGGGYNEQFF.

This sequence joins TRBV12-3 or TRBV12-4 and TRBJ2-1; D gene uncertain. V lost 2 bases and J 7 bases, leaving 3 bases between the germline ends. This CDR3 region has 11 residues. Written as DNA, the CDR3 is TGTGCCAGCAGTTTATCGAATGAGCAGTTCTTC. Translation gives CASSLSNEQFF.

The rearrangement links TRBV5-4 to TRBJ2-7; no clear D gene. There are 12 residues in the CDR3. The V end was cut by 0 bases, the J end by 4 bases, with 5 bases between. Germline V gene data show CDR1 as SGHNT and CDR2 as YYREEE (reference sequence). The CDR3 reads CASSLEGYEQYF. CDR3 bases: TGTGCCAGCAGCTTGGAGGGATACGAGCAGTACTTC.

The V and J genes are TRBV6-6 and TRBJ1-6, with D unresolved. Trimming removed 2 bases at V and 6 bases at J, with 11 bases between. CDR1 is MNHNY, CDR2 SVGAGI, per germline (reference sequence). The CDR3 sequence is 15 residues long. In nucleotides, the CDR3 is TGTGCCAGCAGTTACCGGCGGAACTCTAATTCACCCCTCCACTTT. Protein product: CASSYRRNSNSPLHF.

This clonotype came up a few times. The CDR3 coding sequence is TGTGCCAGCAGTTCCACGCCAGGAAACGAGCAGTACTTC. It codes for CASSSTPGNEQYF. The V gene is TRBV6-2 or TRBV6-3, the J gene TRBJ2-7; D is undetermined. The CDR3 runs 13 residues. The germline gives CDR1 MNHEY, CDR2 SVGEGT. V lost 4 bases and J 5 bases, leaving 12 bases between the germline ends.

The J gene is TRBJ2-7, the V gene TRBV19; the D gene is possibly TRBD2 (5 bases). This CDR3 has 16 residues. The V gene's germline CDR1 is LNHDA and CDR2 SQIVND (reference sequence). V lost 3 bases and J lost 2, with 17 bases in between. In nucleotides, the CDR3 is TGTGCCAGTAGTATTCTTCACAGTGTGGGAGCCTACGAGCAGTACTTC. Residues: CASSILHSVGAYEQYF.

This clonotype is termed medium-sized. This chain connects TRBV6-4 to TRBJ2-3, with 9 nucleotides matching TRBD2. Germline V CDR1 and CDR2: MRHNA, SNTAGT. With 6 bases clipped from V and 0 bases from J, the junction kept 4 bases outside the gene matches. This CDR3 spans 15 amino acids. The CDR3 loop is CASSQTSGSTDTQYF. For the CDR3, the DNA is TGTGCCAGCAGCCAGACTAGCGGAAGCACAGATACGCAGTATTTT.

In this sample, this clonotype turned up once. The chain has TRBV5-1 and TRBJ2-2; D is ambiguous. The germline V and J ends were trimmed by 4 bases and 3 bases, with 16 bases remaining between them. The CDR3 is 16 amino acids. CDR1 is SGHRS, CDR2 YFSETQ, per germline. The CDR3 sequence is CASSPSAASYTGELFF. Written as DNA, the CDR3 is TGCGCCAGCAGCCCATCTGCAGCTTCCTACACCGGGGAGCTGTTTTTT.